This T cell receptor beta chain was recorded in a study of blood T cell repertoires in COVID-19. Study background: Italy, Spain and the United States were the sources of the convalescent and acute COVID-19 samples. T cells, B-cell-depleted T cells, or PBMCs supplied cDNA or gDNA.

This CDR3 comprises 16 residues. V shed 5 bases, J shed 4 bases, and the junction held 7 bases outside the gene matches. Germline V lookup: CDR1 SGHTA, CDR2 FQGNSA. Seattle participants joined during active infection and were tracked over time. In the original workflow: Amplifying reference gene primers gave estimates of nucleated cell counts. Sequenced by immunoSEQ multiplex PCR; TCRdb stores in-frame clones only, minus some. V and J calls and clone size are copied from that table; D and trimming were computed from the DNA. The profile shows about 160,000 clones, about nine tenths of them singletons.

The rearrangement joins TRBV7-2 to TRBJ2-2; 10 bases align to TRBD2. The sequence was obtained from a man aged 25 to 45 with COVID-19, enrolled during active disease. Material for sequencing was peripheral blood. CDR3 nucleotides: TGTGCCAGCAGCATGAGCGGGGGGGACCTCACCGGGGAGCTGTTTTTT. It encodes CASSMSGGDLTGELFF. The entire variable domain, with the rest obtained from reference TRBV7-2 and TRBJ2-2, is as follows: GAGVSQSPSNKVTEKGKDVELRCDPISGHTALYWYRQSLGQGLEFLIYFQGNSAPDKSGLPSDRFSAERTGGSVSTLTIQRTQQEDSAVYLCASSMSGGDLTGELFFGEGSRLTVL.